The present T cell receptor beta chain was sequenced within a study of blood T cell repertoires in COVID-19. Study information: Some COVID-19 samples were acute and others convalescent; all came from the United States, Italy and Spain.

This CDR3 comprises 15 residues. CDR1 is SEHNR and CDR2 is FQNEAQ in the germline V gene (reference sequence). Trimming removed 5 bases at V and 2 bases at J, with 15 bases between. As processed by the authors: The assay estimated nucleated cells by amplifying reference gene primers. TCRdb's table, derived via immunoSEQ multiplex PCR, lists solely in-frame clones and lacks some. V and J calls and clone size are those listed in that table; D and trimming were worked out from the DNA. Of 65,000 to 95,000 clones in the sample, roughly nine tenths were seen once. The sequence came from a man aged 45 to 65 with COVID-19, enrolled during active disease. This sequence joins TRBV7-9 and TRBJ2-5; possible D gene TRBD1, 6 bases. Specimen: peripheral blood. CDR3 amino acids: CASSRGQRGQETQYF. Written as DNA, the CDR3 is TGTGCCAGCAGCCGCGGACAGAGAGGGCAAGAGACCCAGTACTTC.